The sequence of this T cell receptor (beta chain) was determined in a study of cytomegalovirus exposure and HLA in healthy donors. Worth noting for this clone: What it recognizes is unknown.

The PCR had 60 Vbeta and 13 Jbeta primers. This table comes from immunoSEQ multiplex PCR, and its TCRdb copy is limited to in-frame clones, with some not included. Among around 95,000 clones listed, about four fifths were seen once. Study results and caveats: Per a prior analysis, the majority of TCR beta V segments were productive roughly 90% or roughly 30% of the time.

Sequencing used PBMCs. This clonotype was sampled from a woman in her thirties or forties in good health and CMV-seropositive.

CDR3 sequence: CASSPTGPGEETQYF. In DNA, the CDR3 is TGCGCCAGCAGCCCGACAGGGCCAGGAGAAGAGACCCAGTACTTC. The V gene is TRBV5-1, the J gene TRBJ2-5, with 7 positions matching TRBD1. Germline V gene sequence: CDR1 SGHRS, CDR2 YFSETQ. This CDR3 is built from 15 residues. V dropped 4 bases and J dropped 3; count of bases not matched to a gene: 9.